A single sample is the source of the 18 T cell receptor beta chains below, sequenced in a study of T cell responses to AZD1222 COVID-19 vaccine. Sequenced by immunoSEQ multiplex PCR; TCRdb stores in-frame clones only, minus some. The sample lists more than 120,000 clones; approximately 91% were seen once. The material sequenced was peripheral blood, taken 28 days after the second dose of the MenACWY control vaccine. The receptors come from an adult who received the MenACWY meningococcal vaccine as a control.

This clone has just a few counts. The chain has TRBV6-5 and TRBJ1-3, with a weak D call TRBD1 (5 bases). Germline CDR1 and CDR2: MNHEY and SVGAGI. The CDR3 length is 15 residues. Trimming took 6 bases from V and 3 from J, leaving 15 bases between them. DNA of the CDR3: TGTGCCAGCAGCCAGGCTGGGAGGGGTGGAAACACCATATATTTT. Its protein product is CASSQAGRGGNTIYF.

In nucleotides, the CDR3 is TGTGCCAGCAGCTGGCTAGCGGGGGGGCCGACAGATACGCAGTATTTT. This translates into CASSWLAGGPTDTQYF. The chain is built from TRBV7-2 and TRBJ2-3; TRBD2 agrees at 12 bases. Germline loops: CDR1 SGHTA, CDR2 FQGNSA. The CDR3 has 16 residues. Unmatched junction bases numbered 5, after V lost 4 bases and J lost 3 bases.

CDR3 residues: CASSLSSETQYF. In nucleotides, the CDR3 is TGTGCCAGCAGCTTATCATCGGAGACCCAGTACTTC. This chain links TRBV7-2 with TRBJ2-5; D ambiguous. CDR1 and CDR2 from the germline V gene are SGHTA and FQGNSA. The CDR3 covers 12 residues. The V end was cut by 2 bases, the J end by 5 bases, with 6 bases between.

The chain has TRBV27 and TRBJ2-3, with TRBD2 identical over 9 bases. Per the germline V gene, CDR1 is MNHEY and CDR2 is SMNVEV (reference sequence). The CDR3 spans 15 residues. The trim removed 5 bases at V and 3 bases at J, leaving 6 bases unmatched. The DNA for the CDR3 is TGTGCCAGCAGTCTCCTTAGCGGGGGTACAGATACGCAGTATTTT. It encodes CASSLLSGGTDTQYF.

This chain links TRBV9 with TRBJ2-1; D possibly corresponds to TRBD1 (5 bases). Looked up from germline, CDR1 is SGDLS and CDR2 is YYNGEE. CDR3 length equals 15 residues. Trimming left V 3 bases short and J 5 bases short, with 15 bases between. CDR3 DNA sequence: TGTGCCAGCAGCGGAGTCCCAGGGCGAGACAATGAGCAGTTCTTC. Protein product: CASSGVPGRDNEQFF.

The chain joins TRBV15 to TRBJ2-5; D ambiguous. CDR1 and CDR2 (germline): LNHNV, YYDKDF (reference sequence). V shed 3 bases and J shed 5 bases, with 7 bases lying between them. This CDR3 has 12 amino acids. In DNA form, the CDR3 reads TGTGCCACCAGCAGGGGCCGGGAGACCCAGTACTTC. This gives the protein CATSRGRETQYF.

The sample holds a few counts of this clone. The genes are TRBV30 and TRBJ1-2, with TRBD1 matching over 9 bases. V shed 0 bases and J 2 bases; nucleotides not matched to a gene: 4. The CDR3 has 15 residues. The germline V gene has CDR1 GTSNPN and CDR2 SVGIG (reference sequence). The CDR3 bases are TGTGCCTGGAGTGTACGCGGGACAGGGAACTATGGCTACACCTTC. Amino acid sequence: CAWSVRGTGNYGYTF.

V and J are TRBV5-3 and TRBJ1-5; D might be TRBD1 (6 bases). TRBV5-3 is an open reading frame, and its role is uncertain. This CDR3 has 14 amino acids. Trimming cost V 5 bases and J 3 bases, with 12 bases left between them. The CDR3 reads CARRTGTNNQPQHF. The CDR3 nucleotides are TGTGCCAGAAGGACCGGGACAAACAATCAGCCCCAGCATTTT.

The genes are TRBV30 and TRBJ1-3; D remains ambiguous. In germline, CDR1 is GTSNPN, CDR2 SVGIG (reference sequence). Trimming removed 3 bases at V and 4 bases at J, with 13 bases between. This CDR3 comprises 14 residues. CDR3 sequence: CAWRSKGSGNTIYF. CDR3 coding DNA: TGTGCCTGGAGGAGTAAGGGATCCGGAAACACCATATATTTT.

The J gene is TRBJ1-2, the V gene TRBV2; D remains unclear. In germline, CDR1 is SNHLY, CDR2 FYNNEI. V lost 7 bases, J lost 3 bases, and 15 bases lay in between. The CDR3 contains 14 residues. The CDR3 DNA reads as TGTGCCAGCACGTTCGAGGTAGAATACTATGGCTACACCTTC. Its protein is CASTFEVEYYGYTF.

The chain carries TRBV6-2 or TRBV6-3 and TRBJ1-5; D is undetermined. The V and J ends lost 3 bases and 3 bases respectively, with 9 bases between them. The germline V gene encodes CDR1 MNHEY and CDR2 SVGEGT. The CDR3 covers 14 residues. The DNA of the CDR3 is TGTGCCAGCAGTTATATGCAAATCAATCAGCCCCAGCATTTT. Its translation is CASSYMQINQPQHF.

This clone was detected once. V usage is TRBV9 and J usage is TRBJ1-2, with a tentative D call TRBD1 (6 bases). The CDR3 loop spans 15 amino acids. V shed 3 bases and J shed 6 bases, with 18 bases lying between them. Germline V CDR1 and CDR2: SGDLS, YYNGEE. CDR3 bases: TGTGCCAGCAGCGCCCTTGTTTGGGGGCGAAATGGCTACACCTTC. Protein sequence: CASSALVWGRNGYTF.

The gene calls are TRBV27 and TRBJ1-5; 8 bases are a match to TRBD1. Germline V gene lookup returns CDR1 MNHEY and CDR2 SMNVEV (reference sequence). With V trimmed by 5 bases and J by 4 bases, 7 bases remained unmatched. CDR3 size: 15 residues. In nucleotides, the CDR3 is TGTGCCAGCAGTCTTGGACAGGGCCGAAATCAGCCCCAGCATTTT. Translated, it gives CASSLGQGRNQPQHF.

The chain combines TRBV11-3 with TRBJ2-5; D is uncertain. Germline V lookup: CDR1 SGHNT, CDR2 YENEEA. CDR3 length: 15 amino acids. V was clipped by 1 base and J by 2 bases, with 11 bases between them. The CDR3 sequence is CASSLGRVDQETQYF. The CDR3 coding sequence is TGTGCCAGCAGCTTAGGAAGGGTCGATCAAGAGACCCAGTACTTC.

This chain links TRBV28 with TRBJ1-5; D is perhaps TRBD1 (6 bases). From germline, CDR1 is MDHEN and CDR2 SYDVKM. V was clipped by 6 bases and J by 7 bases, with 19 bases between them. The CDR3 covers 15 residues. The CDR3 DNA is TGTGCCAGCAGCCCATACAGGGTTCGGGCACAGCCCCAGCATTTT. It specifies CASSPYRVRAQPQHF.

This clone was seen a few times. J is TRBJ1-1 and V is TRBV5-1; TRBD1 might be the D (5 bases). V lost 1 base and J 7 bases, leaving 17 bases between the germline ends. Germline-derived CDR1 and CDR2 are SGHRS and YFSETQ. The CDR3 is 15 residues long. CDR3 in amino acids: CASSLREKGQGEAFF. The CDR3 bases are TGCGCCAGCAGCTTGAGGGAGAAGGGGCAGGGTGAAGCTTTCTTT.

There are a few counts of this clone. V is TRBV13 and J is TRBJ2-2; the D gene is possibly TRBD2 (6 bases). Trimming cost V 1 base and J 1 base, with 13 bases left between them. The V gene's germline CDR1 is PRHDT and CDR2 FYEKMQ (reference sequence). The CDR3 sequence is 17 residues long. The CDR3 DNA sequence: TGTGCCAGCAGCTTAGCGGTCCGGGACTGGAACACCGGGGAGCTGTTTTTT. This codes for CASSLAVRDWNTGELFF.

Details on this clone: The sample contains more than one DNA sequence encoding this CDR3. The rearrangement links TRBV6-5 to TRBJ1-2; 9 bases match TRBD1. V shed 3 bases and J 6 bases; nucleotides not matched to a gene: 5. Per germline, CDR1 MNHEY and CDR2 SVGAGI. The CDR3 is 14 amino acids. The CDR3 is CASSYGDRADGYTF. CDR3 bases: TGTGCCAGCAGTTATGGGGACAGGGCGGATGGCTACACCTTC.